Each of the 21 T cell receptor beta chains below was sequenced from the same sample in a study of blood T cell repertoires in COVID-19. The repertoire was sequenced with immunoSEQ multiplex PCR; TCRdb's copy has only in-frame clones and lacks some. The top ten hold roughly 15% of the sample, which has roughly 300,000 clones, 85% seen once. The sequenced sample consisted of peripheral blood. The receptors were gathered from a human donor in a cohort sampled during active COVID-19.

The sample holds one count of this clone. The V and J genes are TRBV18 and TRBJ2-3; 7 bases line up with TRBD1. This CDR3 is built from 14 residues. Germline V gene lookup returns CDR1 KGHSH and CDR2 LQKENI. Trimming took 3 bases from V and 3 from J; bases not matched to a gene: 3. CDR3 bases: TGTGCCAGCTCACCTGACAGGGTAACAGATACGCAGTATTTT. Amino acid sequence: CASSPDRVTDTQYF.

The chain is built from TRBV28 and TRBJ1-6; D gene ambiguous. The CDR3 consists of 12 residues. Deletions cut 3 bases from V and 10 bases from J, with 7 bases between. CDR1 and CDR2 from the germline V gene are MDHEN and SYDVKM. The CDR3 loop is CASSLSGSPLHF. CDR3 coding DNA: TGTGCCAGCAGTTTGAGCGGGTCACCCCTCCACTTT.

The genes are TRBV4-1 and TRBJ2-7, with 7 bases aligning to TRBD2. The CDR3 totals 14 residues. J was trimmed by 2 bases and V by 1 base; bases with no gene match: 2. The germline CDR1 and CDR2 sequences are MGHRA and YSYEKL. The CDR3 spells CASSQGGLTYEQYF. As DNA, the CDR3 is TGCGCCAGCAGCCAAGGGGGACTAACCTACGAGCAGTACTTC.

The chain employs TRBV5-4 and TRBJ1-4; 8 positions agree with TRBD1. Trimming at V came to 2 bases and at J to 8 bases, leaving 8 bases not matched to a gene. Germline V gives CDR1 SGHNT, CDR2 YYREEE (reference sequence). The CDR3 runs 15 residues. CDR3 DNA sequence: TGTGCCAGCAGCTTCGGACAGGGAGGACGGGAAAAACTGTTTTTT. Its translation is CASSFGQGGREKLFF. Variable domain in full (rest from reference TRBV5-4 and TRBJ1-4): ETGVTQSPTHLIKTRGQQVTLRCSSQSGHNTVSWYQQALGQGPQFIFQYYREEENGRGNFPPRFSGLQFPNYSSELNVNALELDDSALYLCASSFGQGGREKLFFGSGTQLSVL.

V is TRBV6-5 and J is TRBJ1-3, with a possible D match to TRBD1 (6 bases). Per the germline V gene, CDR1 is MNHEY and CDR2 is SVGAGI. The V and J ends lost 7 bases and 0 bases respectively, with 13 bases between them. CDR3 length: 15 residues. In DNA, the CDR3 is TGTGCCAGCATCAATACAGGGTACTCTGGAAACACCATATATTTT. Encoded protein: CASINTGYSGNTIYF.

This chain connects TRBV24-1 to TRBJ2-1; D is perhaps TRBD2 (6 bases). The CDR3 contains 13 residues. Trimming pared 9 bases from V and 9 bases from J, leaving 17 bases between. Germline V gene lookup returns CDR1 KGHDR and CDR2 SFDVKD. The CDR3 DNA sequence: TGTGCCACCGGGACTCAACCGGGTGGTGAGCAGTTCTTC. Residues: CATGTQPGGEQFF.

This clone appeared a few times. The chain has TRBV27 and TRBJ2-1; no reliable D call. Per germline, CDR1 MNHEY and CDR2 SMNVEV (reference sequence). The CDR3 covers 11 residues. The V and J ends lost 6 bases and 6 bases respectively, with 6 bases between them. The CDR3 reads CASRALNEQFF. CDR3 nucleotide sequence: TGTGCCAGCAGGGCCCTCAATGAGCAGTTCTTC.

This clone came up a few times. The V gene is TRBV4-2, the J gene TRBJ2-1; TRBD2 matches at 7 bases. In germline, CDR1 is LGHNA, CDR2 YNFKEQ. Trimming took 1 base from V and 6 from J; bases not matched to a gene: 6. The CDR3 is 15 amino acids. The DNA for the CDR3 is TGTGCCAGCAGCCAAGCGGTGGGACTAAGCAATGAGCAGTTCTTC. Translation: CASSQAVGLSNEQFF.

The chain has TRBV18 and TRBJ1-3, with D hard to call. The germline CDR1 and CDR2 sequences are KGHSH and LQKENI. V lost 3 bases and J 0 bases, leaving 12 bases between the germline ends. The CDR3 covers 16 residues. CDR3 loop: CASSPRNLNSGNTIYF. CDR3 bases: TGTGCCAGCTCACCTCGAAACTTAAACTCTGGAAACACCATATATTTT.

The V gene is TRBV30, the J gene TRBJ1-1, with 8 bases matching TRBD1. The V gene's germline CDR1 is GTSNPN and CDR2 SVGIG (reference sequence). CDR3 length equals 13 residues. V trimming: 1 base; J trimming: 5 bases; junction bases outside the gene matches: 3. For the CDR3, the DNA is TGTGCCTGGAGTGAAGACAGGGGAACTGAAGCTTTCTTT. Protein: CAWSEDRGTEAFF. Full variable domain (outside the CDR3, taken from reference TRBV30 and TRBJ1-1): SQTIHQWPATLVQPVGSPLSLECTVEGTSNPNLYWYRQAAGRGLQLLFYSVGIGQISSEVPQNLSASRPQDRQFILSSKKLLLSDSGFYLCAWSEDRGTEAFFGQGTRLTVV.

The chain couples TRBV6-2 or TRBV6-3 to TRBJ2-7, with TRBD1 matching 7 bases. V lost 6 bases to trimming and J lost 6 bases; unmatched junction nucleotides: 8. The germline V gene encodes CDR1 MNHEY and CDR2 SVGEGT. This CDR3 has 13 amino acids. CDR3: CASSGQVPIEQYF. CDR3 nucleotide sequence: TGTGCCAGCAGCGGACAGGTCCCAATCGAGCAGTACTTC.

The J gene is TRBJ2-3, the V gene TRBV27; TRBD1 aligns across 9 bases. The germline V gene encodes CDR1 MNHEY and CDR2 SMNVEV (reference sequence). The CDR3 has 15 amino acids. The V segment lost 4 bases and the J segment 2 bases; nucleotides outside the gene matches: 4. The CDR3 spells CASSSGTGHTDTQYF. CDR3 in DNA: TGTGCCAGCAGTTCCGGGACAGGGCACACAGATACGCAGTATTTT.

CDR3 amino acids: CATSRVASAANEQFF. The CDR3 DNA follows: TGTGCCACCAGCAGAGTAGCTAGCGCCGCCAATGAGCAGTTCTTC. This sequence joins TRBV15 and TRBJ2-1; maybe TRBD2 (6 bases). Germline CDR1 is LNHNV and CDR2 is YYDKDF (reference sequence). V was clipped by 1 base and J by 6 bases, with 13 bases between them. The CDR3 is 15 amino acids.

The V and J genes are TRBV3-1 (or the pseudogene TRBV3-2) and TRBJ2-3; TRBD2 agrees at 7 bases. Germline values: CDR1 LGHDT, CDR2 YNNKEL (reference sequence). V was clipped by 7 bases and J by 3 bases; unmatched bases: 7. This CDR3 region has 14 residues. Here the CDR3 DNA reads TGTGCCAGCAACGCGGGAGTGGGGACAGATACGCAGTATTTT. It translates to CASNAGVGTDTQYF.

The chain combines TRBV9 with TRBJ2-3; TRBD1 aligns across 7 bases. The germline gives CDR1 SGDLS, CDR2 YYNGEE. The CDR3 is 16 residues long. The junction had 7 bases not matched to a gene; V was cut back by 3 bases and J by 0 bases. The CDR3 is CASSAQDRQSTDTQYF. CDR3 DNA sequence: TGTGCCAGCAGCGCCCAGGACAGGCAGAGCACAGATACGCAGTATTTT.

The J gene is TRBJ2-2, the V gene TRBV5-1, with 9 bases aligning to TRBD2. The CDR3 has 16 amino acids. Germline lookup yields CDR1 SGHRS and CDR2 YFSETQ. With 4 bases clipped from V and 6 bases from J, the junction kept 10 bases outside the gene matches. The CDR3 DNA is TGCGCCAGCAGCGGAATAGCGGGAGCAGCCCCCGGGGAGCTGTTTTTT. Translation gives CASSGIAGAAPGELFF.

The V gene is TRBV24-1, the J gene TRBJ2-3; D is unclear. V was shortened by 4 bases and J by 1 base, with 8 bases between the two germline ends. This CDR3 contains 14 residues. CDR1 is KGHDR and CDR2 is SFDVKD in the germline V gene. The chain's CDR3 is CATSERWGTDTQYF. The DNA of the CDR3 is TGTGCCACCAGTGAGAGGTGGGGCACAGATACGCAGTATTTT.

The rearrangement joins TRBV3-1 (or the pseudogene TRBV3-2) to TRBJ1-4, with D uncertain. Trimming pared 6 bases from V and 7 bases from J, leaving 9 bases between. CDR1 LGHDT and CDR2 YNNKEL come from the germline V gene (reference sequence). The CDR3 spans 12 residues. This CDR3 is CASRGGGEKLFF. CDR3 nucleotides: TGTGCCAGCAGGGGAGGAGGTGAAAAACTGTTTTTT.

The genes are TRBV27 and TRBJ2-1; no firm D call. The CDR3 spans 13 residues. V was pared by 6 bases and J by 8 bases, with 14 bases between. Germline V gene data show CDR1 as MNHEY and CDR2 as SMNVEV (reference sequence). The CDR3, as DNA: TGTGCCAGCAGAAACCACGGAGACGATGAGCAGTTCTTC. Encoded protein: CASRNHGDDEQFF.

DNA of the CDR3: TGCAGCGTTGGGACAGGTAACAATCAGCCCCAGCATTTT. It yields the protein CSVGTGNNQPQHF. The chain joins TRBV29-1 to TRBJ1-5; 7 positions match TRBD1. Germline V gene sequence: CDR1 SQVTM, CDR2 ANQGSEA. This CDR3 is built from 13 residues. V shed 4 bases and J 3 bases; nucleotides not matched to a gene: 3.

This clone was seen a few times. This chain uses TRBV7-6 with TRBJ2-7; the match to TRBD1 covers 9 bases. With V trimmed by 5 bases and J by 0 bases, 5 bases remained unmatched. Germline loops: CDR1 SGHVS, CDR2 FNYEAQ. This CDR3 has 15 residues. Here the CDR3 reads CASSLRTGDSYEQYF. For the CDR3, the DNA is TGTGCCAGCAGCCTCCGGACAGGGGACTCCTACGAGCAGTACTTC.